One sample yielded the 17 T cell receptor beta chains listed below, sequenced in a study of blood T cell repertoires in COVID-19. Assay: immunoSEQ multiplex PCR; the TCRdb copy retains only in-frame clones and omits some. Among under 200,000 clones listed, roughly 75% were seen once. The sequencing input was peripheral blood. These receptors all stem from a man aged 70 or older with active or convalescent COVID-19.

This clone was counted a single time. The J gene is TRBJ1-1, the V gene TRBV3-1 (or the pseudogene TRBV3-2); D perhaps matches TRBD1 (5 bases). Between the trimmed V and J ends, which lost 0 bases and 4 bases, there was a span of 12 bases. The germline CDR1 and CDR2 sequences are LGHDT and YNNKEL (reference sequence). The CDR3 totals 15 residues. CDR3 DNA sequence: TGTGCCAGCAGCCAAGAAGCAGGGTTCGGCACTGAAGCTTTCTTT. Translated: CASSQEAGFGTEAFF.

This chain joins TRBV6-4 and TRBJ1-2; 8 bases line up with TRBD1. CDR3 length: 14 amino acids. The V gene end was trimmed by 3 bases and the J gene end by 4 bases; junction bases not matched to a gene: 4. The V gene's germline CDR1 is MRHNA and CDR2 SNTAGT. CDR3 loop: CASSESGQGYGYTF. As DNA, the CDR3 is TGTGCCAGCAGTGAGTCAGGACAGGGCTATGGCTACACCTTC.

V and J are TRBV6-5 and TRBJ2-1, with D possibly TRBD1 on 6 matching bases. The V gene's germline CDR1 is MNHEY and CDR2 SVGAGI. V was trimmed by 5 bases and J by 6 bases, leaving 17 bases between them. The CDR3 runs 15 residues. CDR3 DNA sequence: TGTGCCAGCAGTCAAAAAATTGACAGGCTCAATGAGCAGTTCTTC. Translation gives CASSQKIDRLNEQFF.

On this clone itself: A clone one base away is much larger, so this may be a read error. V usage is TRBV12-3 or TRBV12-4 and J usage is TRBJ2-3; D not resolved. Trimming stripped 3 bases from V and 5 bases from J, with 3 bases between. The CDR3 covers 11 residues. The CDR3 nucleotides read TGTGCCAGCAGTTTCAGAGATACGCAGTATTTT. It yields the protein CASSFRDTQYF.

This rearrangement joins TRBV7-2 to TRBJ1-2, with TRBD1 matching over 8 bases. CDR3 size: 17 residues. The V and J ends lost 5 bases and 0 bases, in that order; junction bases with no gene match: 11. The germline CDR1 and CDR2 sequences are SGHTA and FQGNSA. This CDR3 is CASSVYGTGQANYGYTF. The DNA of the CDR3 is TGTGCCAGCAGCGTCTACGGGACAGGACAAGCTAACTATGGCTACACCTTC.

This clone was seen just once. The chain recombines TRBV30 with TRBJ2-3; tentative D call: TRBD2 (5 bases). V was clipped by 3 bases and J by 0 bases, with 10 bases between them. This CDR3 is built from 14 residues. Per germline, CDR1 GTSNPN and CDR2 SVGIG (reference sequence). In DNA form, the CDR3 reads TGTGCCTGGAGGATCGGGGTGAGCACAGATACGCAGTATTTT. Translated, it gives CAWRIGVSTDTQYF. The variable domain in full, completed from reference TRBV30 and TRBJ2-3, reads SQTIHQWPATLVQPVGSPLSLECTVEGTSNPNLYWYRQAAGRGLQLLFYSVGIGQISSEVPQNLSASRPQDRQFILSSKKLLLSDSGFYLCAWRIGVSTDTQYFGPGTRLTVL.

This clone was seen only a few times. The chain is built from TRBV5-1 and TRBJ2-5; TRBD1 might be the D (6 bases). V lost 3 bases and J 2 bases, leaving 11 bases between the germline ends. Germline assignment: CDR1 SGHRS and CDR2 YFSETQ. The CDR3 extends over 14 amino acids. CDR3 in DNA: TGCGCCAGCAGCTCCGGACAGATGCAAGAGACCCAGTACTTC. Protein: CASSSGQMQETQYF.

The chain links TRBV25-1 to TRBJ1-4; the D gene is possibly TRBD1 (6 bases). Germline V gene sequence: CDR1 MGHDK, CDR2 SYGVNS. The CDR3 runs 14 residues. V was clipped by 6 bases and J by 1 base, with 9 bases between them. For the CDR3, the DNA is TGTGCCAGCAGCATACAGGGAACTAATGAAAAACTGTTTTTT. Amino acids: CASSIQGTNEKLFF.

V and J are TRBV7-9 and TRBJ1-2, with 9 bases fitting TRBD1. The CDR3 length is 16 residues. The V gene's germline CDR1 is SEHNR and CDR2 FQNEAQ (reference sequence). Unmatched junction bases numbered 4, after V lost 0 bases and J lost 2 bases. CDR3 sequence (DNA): TGTGCCAGCAGCTTAGCAATGGGGACAGGGAACTATGGCTACACCTTC. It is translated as CASSLAMGTGNYGYTF.

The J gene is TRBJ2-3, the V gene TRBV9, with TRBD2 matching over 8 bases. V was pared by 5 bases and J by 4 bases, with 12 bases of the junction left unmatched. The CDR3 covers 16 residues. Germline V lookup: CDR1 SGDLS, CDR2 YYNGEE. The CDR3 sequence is CASSAPGGGSSDTQYF. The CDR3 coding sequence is TGTGCCAGCAGTGCGCCGGGCGGGGGGTCATCAGATACGCAGTATTTT. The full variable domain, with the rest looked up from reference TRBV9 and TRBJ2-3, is DSGVTQTPKHLITATGQRVTLRCSPRSGDLSVYWYQQSLDQGLQFLIQYYNGEERAKGNILERFSAQQFPDLHSELNLSSLELGDSALYFCASSAPGGGSSDTQYFGPGTRLTVL.

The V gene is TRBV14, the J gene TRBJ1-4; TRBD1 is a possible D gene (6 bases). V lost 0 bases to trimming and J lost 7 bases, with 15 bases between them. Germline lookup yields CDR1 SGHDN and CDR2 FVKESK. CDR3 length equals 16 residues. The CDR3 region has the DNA TGTGCCAGCAGCCAAGACGGGTCAGGGGCTAGTGAAAAACTGTTTTTT. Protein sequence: CASSQDGSGASEKLFF.

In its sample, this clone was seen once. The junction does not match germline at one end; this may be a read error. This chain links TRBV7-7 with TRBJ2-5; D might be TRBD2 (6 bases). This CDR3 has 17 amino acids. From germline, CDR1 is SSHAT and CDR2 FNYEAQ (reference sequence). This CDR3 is CASSLAEDFSPGETQYF. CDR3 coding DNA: TGTGCTAGCAGCTTAGCGGAAGACTTCTCCCCGGGGGAGACCCAGTACTTC.

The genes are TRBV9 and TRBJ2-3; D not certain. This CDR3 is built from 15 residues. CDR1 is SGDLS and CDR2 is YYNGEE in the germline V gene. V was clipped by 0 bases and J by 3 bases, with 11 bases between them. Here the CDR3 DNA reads TGTGCCAGCAGCGTAGGTTCGGTCTCTACAGATACGCAGTATTTT. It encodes CASSVGSVSTDTQYF.

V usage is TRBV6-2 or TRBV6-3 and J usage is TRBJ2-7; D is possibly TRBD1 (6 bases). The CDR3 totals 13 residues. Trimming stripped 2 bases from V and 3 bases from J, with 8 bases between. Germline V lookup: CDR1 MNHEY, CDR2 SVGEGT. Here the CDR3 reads CASSYARGYEQYF. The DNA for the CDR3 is TGTGCCAGCAGTTACGCCAGGGGCTACGAGCAGTACTTC.

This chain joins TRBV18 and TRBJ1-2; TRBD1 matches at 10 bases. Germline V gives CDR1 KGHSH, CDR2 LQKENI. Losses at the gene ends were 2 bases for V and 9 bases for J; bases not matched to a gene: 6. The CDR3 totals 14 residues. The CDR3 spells CASSPSTGGSSYTF. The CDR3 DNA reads TGTGCCAGCTCACCATCGACAGGGGGCTCGAGCTACACCTTC.

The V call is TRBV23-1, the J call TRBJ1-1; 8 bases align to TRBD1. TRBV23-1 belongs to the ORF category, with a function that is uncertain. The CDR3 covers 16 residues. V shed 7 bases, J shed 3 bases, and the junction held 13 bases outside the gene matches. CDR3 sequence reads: CASTVQGDKGDTEAFF. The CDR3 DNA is TGCGCCAGCACGGTACAGGGGGATAAGGGGGACACTGAAGCTTTCTTT.

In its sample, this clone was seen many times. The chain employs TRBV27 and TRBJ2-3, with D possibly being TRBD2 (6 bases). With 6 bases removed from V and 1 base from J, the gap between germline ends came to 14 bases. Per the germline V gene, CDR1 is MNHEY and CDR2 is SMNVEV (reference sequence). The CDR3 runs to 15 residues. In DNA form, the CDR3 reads TGTGCCAGCAGCGCCGGTAGCGGACGCACAGATACGCAGTATTTT. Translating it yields CASSAGSGRTDTQYF.